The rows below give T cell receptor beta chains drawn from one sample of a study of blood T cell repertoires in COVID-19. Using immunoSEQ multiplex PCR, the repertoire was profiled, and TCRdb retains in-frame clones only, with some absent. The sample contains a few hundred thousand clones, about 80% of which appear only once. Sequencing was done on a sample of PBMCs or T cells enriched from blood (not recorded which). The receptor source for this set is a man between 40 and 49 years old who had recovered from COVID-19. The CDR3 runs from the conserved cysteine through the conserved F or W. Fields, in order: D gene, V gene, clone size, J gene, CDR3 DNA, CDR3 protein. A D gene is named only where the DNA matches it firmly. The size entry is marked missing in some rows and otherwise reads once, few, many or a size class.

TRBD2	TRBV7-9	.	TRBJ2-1	TGTGCCAGCAGCTTAGCGCTAGCGGGGACTTACAATGAGCAGTTCTTC	CASSLALAGTYNEQFF
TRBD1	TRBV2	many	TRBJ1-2	TGTGCCAGCAGTGAGAGGACAGGCTACTATGGCTACACCTTC	CASSERTGYYGYTF
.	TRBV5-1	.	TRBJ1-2	TGCGCCAGCAGCTTGTTCCGGGGAGATGGCTACACCTTC	CASSLFRGDGYTF
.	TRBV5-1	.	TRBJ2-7	TGCGCCAGCAGAACTAATCAGGGGCCCTACGAGCAGTACTTC	CASRTNQGPYEQYF
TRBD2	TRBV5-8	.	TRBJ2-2	TGTGCCAGCAGCCGGACTAGCGGGAGATCGAACACCGGGGAGCTGTTTTTT	CASSRTSGRSNTGELFF
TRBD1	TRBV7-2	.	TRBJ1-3	TGTGCCAGCAGTTCTAACAGGGGCGCTGGAAACACCATATATTTT	CASSSNRGAGNTIYF
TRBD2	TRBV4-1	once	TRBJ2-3	TGCGCCAGCAGCCAAGATCGGGGGGTTCTCACAGATACGCAGTATTTT	CASSQDRGVLTDTQYF
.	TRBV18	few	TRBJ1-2	TGTGCCAGCTCACCTTGGACTGCTAACTATGGCTACACCTTC	CASSPWTANYGYTF
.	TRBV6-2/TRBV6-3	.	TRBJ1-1	TGTGCCAGCAGTTACTCGGTAGATTTTGAAGCTTTCTTT	CASSYSVDFEAFF
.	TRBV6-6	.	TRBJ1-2	TGTGCCAGCAGTGGCAAGGGGAGGGATCGGGGCTACACCTTC	CASSGKGRDRGYTF
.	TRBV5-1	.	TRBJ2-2	TGCGCCAGCAGGGAGGGGAACACCGGGGAGCTGTTTTTT	CASREGNTGELFF
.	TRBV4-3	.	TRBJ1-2	TGCGCCAGCAGCCACCCCAGTGATCGGAGCAGCTATGGCTACACCTTC	CASSHPSDRSSYGYTF
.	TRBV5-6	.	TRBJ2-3	TGTGCCAGCAGCCTTTTAACGGGGGATACGCAGTATTTT	CASSLLTGDTQYF
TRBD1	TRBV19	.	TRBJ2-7	TGTGCCAGTAGTAAGGGGGCCGCTACGCGTTCAACCTACGAGCAGTACTTC	CASSKGAATRSTYEQYF
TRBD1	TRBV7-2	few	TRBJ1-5	TGTGCCAGCAGCTTGGGAGACAGGGTGAATCAGCCCCAGCATTTT	CASSLGDRVNQPQHF
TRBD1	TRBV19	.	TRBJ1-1	TGTGCCAGTATTAGGACAGGGATGAACACTGAAGCTTTCTTT	CASIRTGMNTEAFF
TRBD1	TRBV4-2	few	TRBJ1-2	TGTGCCAGCAGCCAAACTGGGACAGAAACTTCCTATGGCTACACCTTC	CASSQTGTETSYGYTF
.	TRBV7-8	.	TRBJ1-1	TGTGCCAGCAGCCTCTCCGCGGGGACCTCGGGAGCTTTCTTT	CASSLSAGTSGAFF
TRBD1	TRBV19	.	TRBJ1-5	TGTGCCAGTAGTATGGACAGGGGGCTCAATCAGCCCCAGCATTTT	CASSMDRGLNQPQHF
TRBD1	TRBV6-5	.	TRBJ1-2	TGTGCCAGCAGGACGCGAGCAGGGGGCCACACCTTC	CASRTRAGGHTF
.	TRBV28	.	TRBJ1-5	TGTGCCAGCAATACAGGGCTGGGAGGCAATCAGCCCCAGCATTTT	CASNTGLGGNQPQHF
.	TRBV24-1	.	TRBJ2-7	TGTGCCACCAGTGATTCGTATGAGAGGAGAGGGTACGAGCAGTACTTC	CATSDSYERRGYEQYF